Below are 5 T cell receptor beta chains sequenced from a single sample in a study of shared clonotypes between healthy human individuals. The repertoire was sequenced with immunoSEQ multiplex PCR; TCRdb's copy has only in-frame clones and lacks some. The repertoire consists of over a million clones, with 95% to 97% occurring once and the leading ten covering approximately 1.1%. Input material: naive CD4+ T cells sorted from blood. Sample subset: CD45RA+ positively selected. The receptor set was obtained from a man aged 25-40 years in good health.

This clone has only one observation. The chain employs TRBV29-1 and TRBJ2-3; either TRBD1 or TRBD2 may supply D (5 bases each). There are 12 residues in the CDR3. Germline CDR1 SQVTM, CDR2 ANQGSEA. The CDR3, as DNA: TGCAGGCCCGGGACCTTACAAGATACGCAGTATTTT. Protein: CRPGTLQDTQYF.

CDR3 sequence reads: CASSLPALSSDTQYF. The CDR3 coding sequence is TGCGCCAGCAGCTTGCCAGCGTTGAGTTCGGATACGCAGTATTTT. V is TRBV5-1 and J is TRBJ2-3, with D hard to call. Trimming cost V 1 base and J 6 bases, with 15 bases left between them. Germline loops: CDR1 SGHRS, CDR2 YFSETQ. The CDR3 contains 15 residues.

The chain combines TRBV29-1 with TRBJ2-7; unclear D gene. Trimming removed 4 bases at V and 3 bases at J, with 10 bases between. The CDR3 length is 12 residues. Germline V gene lookup returns CDR1 SQVTM and CDR2 ANQGSEA. The CDR3 DNA sequence: TGCAGCGTTGGAATATCAAACTACGAGCAGTACTTC. This translates into CSVGISNYEQYF.

The chain joins TRBV19 to TRBJ1-5; D unclear. V lost 1 base and J 5 bases, leaving 3 bases between the germline ends. Germline-derived CDR1 and CDR2 are LNHDA and SQIVND (reference sequence). The CDR3 loop spans 12 amino acids. The CDR3 protein is CASSIGHQPQHF. The CDR3 DNA sequence: TGTGCCAGTAGTATAGGACATCAGCCCCAGCATTTT.

The V call is TRBV28, the J call TRBJ2-5, with no clear D. The germline V and J ends were trimmed by 5 bases and 0 bases, with 16 bases remaining between them. CDR3 length: 16 amino acids. Germline V gene data show CDR1 as MDHEN and CDR2 as SYDVKM. The CDR3 DNA is TGTGCCAGCAGTCGAATCAACCTCAGAGACCAAGAGACCCAGTACTTC. Translation gives CASSRINLRDQETQYF.